Listed here are 10 T cell receptor beta chains from one sample, sequenced in a study of shared clonotypes between healthy human individuals. Sequenced by immunoSEQ multiplex PCR; TCRdb stores in-frame clones only, minus some. The sample yields approximately 2.3 million clones, 93% seen once. Input material: naive CD4+ T cells from PBMCs. This sample's subset: CD45RA+ positively selected. Receptor source: a man younger than 35 in good health. Some clones in this sample may be carry-over from other donors' samples.

The chain uses TRBV10-3 and TRBJ2-2; 7 positions match TRBD2. J gave up 7 bases and V 6 bases, and 8 bases lay outside the gene matches. Germline V gene data show CDR1 as ENHRY and CDR2 as SYGVKD. This CDR3 region has 14 residues. CDR3 residues: CAISTTREHGELFF. The CDR3 bases are TGTGCCATCAGCACTACGCGGGAGCACGGGGAGCTGTTTTTT.

V and J are TRBV2 and TRBJ2-1; TRBD2 matches 11 bases. The CDR3 loop spans 13 amino acids. Trimming cost V 2 bases and J 12 bases; bases outside gene matches: 3. The germline CDR1 and CDR2 sequences are SNHLY and FYNNEI. The CDR3 bases are TGTGCCAGCAGTGAATCGACTAGCGGGACGCAGTTCTTC. It yields the protein CASSESTSGTQFF. Full variable domain (outside the CDR3, taken from reference TRBV2 and TRBJ2-1): EPEVTQTPSHQVTQMGQEVILRCVPISNHLYFYWYRQILGQKVEFLVSFYNNEISEKSEIFDDQFSVERPDGSNFTLKIRSTKLEDSAMYFCASSESTSGTQFFGPGTRLTVL.

This sequence joins TRBV5-1 and TRBJ2-3, with 7 bases lining up with TRBD1. The junction had 13 bases not matched to a gene; V was cut back by 9 bases and J by 6 bases. CDR1 is SGHRS and CDR2 is YFSETQ in the germline V gene. There are 14 residues in the CDR3. The CDR3 DNA sequence: TGCGCCACCTCAAGAGGGGGCGGGCGCGATACGCAGTATTTT. This encodes CATSRGGGRDTQYF.

This rearrangement joins TRBV6-1 to TRBJ2-6; D not certain. Germline CDR1 and CDR2: MNHNS and SASEGT. The CDR3 loop spans 14 amino acids. The V end lost 7 bases, the J end lost 1 base, and 8 bases lay between the germline ends. The CDR3, as DNA: TGTGCCAGCACCTCTTGGTCTGGGGCCAACGTCCTGACTTTC. It is translated as CASTSWSGANVLTF.

This clone turned up a few times. V and J are TRBV6-5 and TRBJ1-2; 10 bases line up with TRBD1. The CDR3 loop spans 14 amino acids. Losses at the gene ends were 6 bases for V and 4 bases for J; bases not matched to a gene: 5. Germline loops: CDR1 MNHEY, CDR2 SVGAGI. In DNA form, the CDR3 reads TGTGCCAGCAGCATAAGGACAGGGGGCTATGGCTACACCTTC. This codes for CASSIRTGGYGYTF.

CDR3 in amino acids: CARPGRLYEQYF. The DNA for the CDR3 is TGTGCCAGGCCCGGGAGGTTATACGAGCAGTACTTC. V gene TRBV7-9 combines with J gene TRBJ2-7; TRBD2 aligns across 7 bases. This CDR3 spans 12 amino acids. J was trimmed by 4 bases and V by 9 bases; bases with no gene match: 6. The germline V gene has CDR1 SEHNR and CDR2 FQNEAQ (reference sequence).

CDR3 sequence reads: CASSLGAGTTNEQFF. The CDR3 DNA sequence: TGCGCCAGCAGCTTGGGGGCGGGGACTACCAATGAGCAGTTCTTC. The V and J genes are TRBV5-1 and TRBJ2-1; 7 bases fit TRBD2. Looked up from germline, CDR1 is SGHRS and CDR2 is YFSETQ. Trimming removed 0 bases from V and 6 bases from J; junction bases left unmatched: 6. The CDR3 extends over 15 amino acids. Complete variable domain (other parts from reference TRBV5-1 and TRBJ2-1): KAGVTQTPRYLIKTRGQQVTLSCSPISGHRSVSWYQQTPGQGLQFLFEYFSETQRNKGNFPGRFSGRQFSNSRSEMNVSTLELGDSALYLCASSLGAGTTNEQFFGPGTRLTVL.

The chain links TRBV29-1 to TRBJ1-6, with D hard to call. The V end was cut by 0 bases, the J end by 15 bases, with 12 bases between. Germline assignment: CDR1 SQVTM and CDR2 ANQGSEA. The CDR3 is 12 amino acids. The CDR3 spells CSVEDPGGGLHF. In DNA form, the CDR3 reads TGCAGCGTTGAAGATCCGGGTGGCGGCCTCCACTTT.

V usage is TRBV18 and J usage is TRBJ1-2; D is possibly TRBD1 (6 bases). The CDR3 consists of 15 residues. V was trimmed by 3 bases and J by 2 bases, leaving 13 bases between them. CDR1 and CDR2 from the germline V gene are KGHSH and LQKENI. The CDR3 DNA is TGTGCCAGCTCACCGGAAACAGGGTACAACTATGGCTACACCTTC. Encoded protein: CASSPETGYNYGYTF.

There are a few counts of this clone. V and J are TRBV29-1 and TRBJ2-2; the D is unclear. This CDR3 is built from 12 residues. The ends were cut back, 7 bases at V and 7 bases at J, with 13 bases in the middle. CDR1 and CDR2 from the germline V gene are SQVTM and ANQGSEA. CDR3 sequence: CSAGGLGGELFF. Written as DNA, the CDR3 is TGCAGCGCCGGTGGGTTAGGCGGGGAGCTGTTTTTT.